This is a list of T cell receptor beta chains from one sample in a study of blood T cell repertoires in COVID-19. Method: immunoSEQ multiplex PCR; TCRdb's copy keeps in-frame clones and lacks some. The data show approximately 240,000 clones, with roughly 86% seen just once and 3.5% to 4.5% held by the top ten. Sequenced input: peripheral blood. These TCRs come from a man aged 45-60 years with acute or convalescent COVID-19. Each CDR3 is given with its conserved first and last residue. A D gene is named only where the DNA matches it firmly. Some rows mark clone size as missing; the rest say once, few, many or name a class of expanded clone.

J gene	clone size	D gene	V gene	CDR3 DNA	CDR3 protein
TRBJ2-5	.	TRBD2	TRBV10-3	TGTGCCATCAGTGACCCGGGACTACTACAAGAGACCCAGTACTTC	CAISDPGLLQETQYF
TRBJ2-7	.	.	TRBV29-1	TGCAGCGTTAGCGGGGCAGGGGGCAGCTACGAGCAGTACTTC	CSVSGAGGSYEQYF
TRBJ2-2	.	.	TRBV7-2	TGTGCCAGCTGGAGAGGGTATGACACCGGGGAGCTGTTTTTT	CASWRGYDTGELFF
TRBJ2-1	.	.	TRBV7-9	TGTGCCAGCAGCTCAGCTTGGGGGGATTACAATGAGCAGTTCTTC	CASSSAWGDYNEQFF
TRBJ1-3	.	.	TRBV5-1	TGCGCCAGCAGCTTGGCCATTCAGTTCGGAAACACCATATATTTT	CASSLAIQFGNTIYF
TRBJ1-6	.	TRBD1	TRBV3-1/TRBV3-2	TGTGCCAGCAGCCAAGATCATACGGGACAGAGTAACTCACCCCTCCACTTT	CASSQDHTGQSNSPLHF
TRBJ1-6	.	.	TRBV7-8	TGTGCCAGCAGCGTCTCCACTACGGGGAACCCACCCCTCCACTTT	CASSVSTTGNPPLHF
TRBJ2-2	few	.	TRBV7-7	TGTGCTAGCAGCCCCTCAGGGGGGTGGGGCACCGGGGAGCTGTTTTTT	CASSPSGGWGTGELFF
TRBJ2-2	.	.	TRBV19	TGTGCCAGTAGTGTGAAGGGCGCGCAAGGGATAGGAGGCACCGGGGAGCTGTTTTTT	CASSVKGAQGIGGTGELFF
TRBJ2-1	.	.	TRBV7-9	TGTGCCAGCGTAGGGGAGGGGGGCAATGAGCAGTTCTTC	CASVGEGGNEQFF
TRBJ1-3	.	.	TRBV9	TGTGCCAGCAGCGTTACCTCGAACAGGGCGTCTGGAAACACCATATATTTT	CASSVTSNRASGNTIYF
TRBJ2-7	.	.	TRBV12-3/TRBV12-4	TGTGCCAGCAGTAGCAGGGGCGAGCAGTACTTC	CASSSRGEQYF
TRBJ1-1	.	.	TRBV27	TGTGCCAGCAGTTTTACGGGGTTCACTGAAGCTTTCTTT	CASSFTGFTEAFF
TRBJ1-3	.	TRBD1	TRBV18	TGTGCCAGCTCACCCTCCGGGACAGGGGACACCGAAGACTCTGGAAACACCATATATTTT	CASSPSGTGDTEDSGNTIYF
TRBJ1-1	.	.	TRBV27	TGTGCCAGCAGTTATCAGGGATGGAACACTGAAGCTTTCTTT	CASSYQGWNTEAFF
TRBJ1-1	.	TRBD1	TRBV19	TGTGCCAGTAGTATCGGGACAGCGAACACTGAAGCTTTCTTT	CASSIGTANTEAFF
TRBJ1-1	.	TRBD1	TRBV18	TGTGCCAGCTCACTCTCCAGGGGGCCGAACACTGAAGCTTTCTTT	CASSLSRGPNTEAFF
TRBJ2-3	.	TRBD2	TRBV6-4	TGTGCCAGCAGTGTCCTGACTAGCGGGAGCCGCACAGATACGCAGTATTTT	CASSVLTSGSRTDTQYF
TRBJ2-7	.	.	TRBV3-1/TRBV3-2	TGTGCCAGCAGCCAAGATCTGGGGCCCCCCTACGAGCAGTACTTC	CASSQDLGPPYEQYF
TRBJ2-3	.	.	TRBV30	TGTGCCTGGAGTGGTTTGCGGGATGCAGATACGCAGTATTTT	CAWSGLRDADTQYF
TRBJ1-1	.	.	TRBV28	TGTGCCAGCAGTTTAGCACAGACCACTGAAGCTTTCTTT	CASSLAQTTEAFF
TRBJ1-3	.	.	TRBV6-5	TGTGCCAGCAGTTATTCGTTAGGGGGGGCTGGAAACACCATATATTTT	CASSYSLGGAGNTIYF